This T cell receptor (delta chain) emerged from a study of γδ T cells in repeated Plasmodium falciparum infection. Germline lookup yields CDR1 TSWWSYY and CDR2 QGS. The V end lost 2 bases, the J end lost 0 bases, and 22 bases lay between the germline ends. The CDR3 totals 19 residues. TCRdb fed the multiplex PCR reads into CATT to redo clone calling. The profile shows tens of thousands of delta-chain clones, over 1.5% of them singletons. This clone has a handful of counts. A far larger clone is only one base removed, so a read error is likely. Other DNA sequences within the sample encode an identical CDR3. Vgamma9/Vdelta2+ and Vdelta2-negative gammadelta T cells were flow-sorted from PBMC for bulk sequencing.

This sequence was found in a pool of human donors (malaria-infected and uninfected, not separated). Material: gamma-delta T cells from blood. The chain has TRDV1 and TRDJ1, with a tentative D call TRDD3 (6 bases). CDR3 coding DNA: TGTGCTCTTGGGGAAGGCGCTGGGGCCCGTAGAGGGTACACCGATAAACTCATCTTT. Residues: CALGEGAGARRGYTDKLIF.